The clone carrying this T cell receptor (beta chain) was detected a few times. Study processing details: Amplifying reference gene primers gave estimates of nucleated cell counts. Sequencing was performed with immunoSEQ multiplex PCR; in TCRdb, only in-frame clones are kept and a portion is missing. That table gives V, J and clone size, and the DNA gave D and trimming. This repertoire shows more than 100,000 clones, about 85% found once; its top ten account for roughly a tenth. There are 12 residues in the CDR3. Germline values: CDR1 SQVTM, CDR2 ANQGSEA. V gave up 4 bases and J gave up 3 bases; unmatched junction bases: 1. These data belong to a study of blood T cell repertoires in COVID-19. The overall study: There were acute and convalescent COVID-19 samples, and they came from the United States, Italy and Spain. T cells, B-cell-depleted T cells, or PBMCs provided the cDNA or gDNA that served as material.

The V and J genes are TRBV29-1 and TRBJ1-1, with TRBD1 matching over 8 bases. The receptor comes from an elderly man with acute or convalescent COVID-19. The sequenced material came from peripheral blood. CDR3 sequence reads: CSVAQGDTEAFF. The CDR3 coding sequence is TGCAGCGTTGCACAGGGGGACACTGAAGCTTTCTTT. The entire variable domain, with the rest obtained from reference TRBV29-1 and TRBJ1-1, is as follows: SAVISQKPSRDICQRGTSLTIQCQVDSQVTMMFWYRQQPGQSLTLIATANQGSEATYESGFVIDKFPISRPNLTFSTLTVSNMSPEDSSIYLCSVAQGDTEAFFGQGTRLTVV.